Each of the 2 T cell receptor beta chains below was sequenced from the same sample in a study of blood T cell repertoires in COVID-19. The assay was immunoSEQ multiplex PCR, and TCRdb's table has in-frame clones only and misses some. The profile shows around 72,000 clones, roughly four fifths of them singletons. The material sequenced was peripheral blood. The source is a woman in her fifties or sixties with acute or convalescent COVID-19.

The chain uses TRBV24-1 and TRBJ2-7, with a tentative D call TRBD2 (5 bases). Germline loops: CDR1 KGHDR, CDR2 SFDVKD. CDR3 length: 13 residues. With 1 base removed from V and 3 bases from J, the gap between germline ends came to 6 bases. The CDR3 DNA follows: TGTGCCACCAGTGATTTTCGGGGCTACGAGCAGTACTTC. It specifies CATSDFRGYEQYF.

This rearrangement joins TRBV15 to TRBJ2-1; TRBD2 matches 12 bases. This CDR3 is 18 amino acids long. Germline V gene sequence: CDR1 LNHNV, CDR2 YYDKDF (reference sequence). With 0 bases clipped from V and 7 bases from J, the junction kept 10 bases outside the gene matches. The CDR3 region is CATSRDRSSGGAWNEQFF. DNA of the CDR3: TGTGCCACCAGCAGAGATCGGTCTAGCGGGGGGGCCTGGAATGAGCAGTTCTTC.